A selection of T cell receptor beta chains follows, all from one sample in a study of T cell repertoires in cytomegalovirus infection. One entry per CDR3 protein results from TCRdb running MiXCR on the reads. The data show approximately 280,000 distinct CDR3 sequences, about 20% seen once. Their specific antigens are unknown. The material was cultured PBMCs, obtained from culture after CMV antigen stimulation. The origin of the receptors is a human donor in good health (CMV status not recorded). Some clones in this sample may be carry-over from other donors' samples. Each CDR3 is given without its conserved first and last residue.

CDR3aa: AISEKTNTEAF
len: 11
v_gene: TRBV10-3

CDR3aa: ASSLGAGEETQY
len: 12
v_gene: TRBV11-2

CDR3aa: AWSVPEAPQGAF
len: 12
v_gene: TRBV30

CDR3aa: AISERNTQGTRGELF
len: 15
v_gene: TRBV10-3

CDR3aa: ASSQDPSGYEQY
len: 12
v_gene: TRBV4-1

CDR3aa: ASSLGPPPETQY
len: 12
v_gene: TRBV7-2

CDR3aa: ASSPRDRGNTEAF
len: 13
v_gene: TRBV6-6

CDR3aa: ASSFDTDTQY
len: 10
v_gene: TRBV7-2

CDR3aa: AISEPGTGSNQPQH
len: 14
v_gene: TRBV10-3

CDR3aa: ASSFGGASAANYGYT
len: 15
v_gene: TRBV12-3/TRBV12-4

CDR3aa: ASGNQPQH
len: 8
v_gene: TRBV4-1

CDR3aa: ASSEGRETQY
len: 10
v_gene: TRBV7-9

CDR3aa: ASSRGGAGDQPQH
len: 13
v_gene: TRBV23-1

CDR3aa: ASSPTWGGANEKLF
len: 14
v_gene: TRBV4-1

CDR3aa: ASRTGGSETQY
len: 11
v_gene: TRBV25-1

CDR3aa: ASSLGGSDSYEQY
len: 13
v_gene: TRBV7-6

CDR3aa: ASSLIPGQNYEQY
len: 13
v_gene: TRBV6-1

CDR3aa: ASSLIGQAIYNEQF
len: 14
v_gene: TRBV5-4

CDR3aa: ASSLIGTGGEKLF
len: 13
v_gene: TRBV7-2

CDR3aa: ASTRLWTSGINEQF
len: 14
v_gene: TRBV19

CDR3aa: ASSSNRGELF
len: 10
v_gene: TRBV7-2

CDR3aa: SGSRGNTEAF
len: 10
v_gene: TRBV29-1

CDR3aa: ASSLDSGRAPDTGELF
len: 16
v_gene: TRBV28

CDR3aa: ASSDTTGGRTGELF
len: 14
v_gene: TRBV25-1

CDR3aa: ASSSRQGGDTEAF
len: 13
v_gene: TRBV7-2

CDR3aa: ASIRDRFNEQF
len: 11
v_gene: TRBV2

CDR3aa: ASSPGGGMGNQPQH
len: 14
v_gene: TRBV5-1

CDR3aa: ASRWTSGINYEQY
len: 13
v_gene: TRBV6-2/TRBV6-3

CDR3aa: ASRQTVGRETQY
len: 12
v_gene: TRBV7-2

CDR3aa: ASRQGWIANQPQH
len: 13
v_gene: TRBV2

CDR3aa: ASSPQQIQETQY
len: 12
v_gene: TRBV27

CDR3aa: AWGTRALPPYEQY
len: 13
v_gene: TRBV30

CDR3aa: ASSFILNTEAF
len: 11
v_gene: TRBV5-6

CDR3aa: SALGLVEDNEQF
len: 12
v_gene: TRBV20-1